This entry lists 25 T cell receptor beta chains sequenced from one sample in a study of graft-versus-host responses after intestinal transplantation. These receptors have no identified antigens. The protocol was immunoSEQ multiplex PCR, while the TCRdb copy is restricted to in-frame clones and leaves out a portion. The sample includes around 110,000 clones, roughly 93% seen only once; the top ten take more than 0.9%. This specimen was unstimulated CD8+ T cells sorted from spleen or lymph node cells, taken before transplant. These receptors came from a human donor who was the organ donor for an intestinal transplant.

V gene TRBV9 combines with J gene TRBJ2-3; weak D call: TRBD2 (5 bases). The V and J ends lost 0 bases and 5 bases respectively, with 13 bases between them. CDR3 size: 15 residues. Germline V gives CDR1 SGDLS, CDR2 YYNGEE. The CDR3 DNA is TGTGCCAGCAGCGTAGACCCTAGCCCTGGAGATACGCAGTATTTT. Its protein is CASSVDPSPGDTQYF.

The gene calls are TRBV4-2 and TRBJ2-4; a possible D gene is TRBD1 (7 bases). The CDR3 sequence is 15 residues long. The V gene's germline CDR1 is LGHNA and CDR2 YNFKEQ. V lost 4 bases and J lost 4, with 14 bases in between. The DNA of the CDR3 is TGTGCCAGCAGCCTGCGGGACAGACCAAAAAACATTCAGTACTTC. Protein product: CASSLRDRPKNIQYF.

This chain uses TRBV10-3 with TRBJ2-2; D tentatively reads TRBD1 or TRBD2 (5 bases each). The CDR3 runs 12 residues. Germline CDR1 and CDR2: ENHRY and SYGVKD. CDR3 amino acids: CGTRGRTGELFF. Written as DNA, the CDR3 is TGTGGCACTCGGGGCAGGACCGGGGAGCTGTTTTTT.

The chain recombines TRBV10-3 with TRBJ1-2; D is possibly TRBD1 (6 bases). Trimming took 5 bases from V and 2 from J, leaving 9 bases between them. The CDR3 sequence is 13 residues long. The germline V gene encodes CDR1 ENHRY and CDR2 SYGVKD. In nucleotides, the CDR3 is TGTGCCATCAGTTCTGACAGGAACTATGGCTACACCTTC. Its translation is CAISSDRNYGYTF.

This CDR3 is CASMGQLNTEAFF. In DNA, the CDR3 is TGTGCCAGCATGGGGCAATTGAACACTGAAGCTTTCTTT. The genes are TRBV27 and TRBJ1-1; the D gene is possibly TRBD1 (5 bases). The V gene lost 7 bases and the J gene lost 0 bases, with 9 bases spanning the gap. Germline CDR1 reads MNHEY; CDR2 reads SMNVEV (reference sequence). The CDR3 contains 13 residues.

This chain uses TRBV11-2 with TRBJ1-2; D gene unclear. Germline V CDR1 and CDR2: SGHAT, FQNNGV. The V end was cut by 5 bases, the J end by 8 bases, with 15 bases between. The CDR3 runs 13 residues. For the CDR3, the DNA is TGTGCCAGCAGCCCCCTCCGGGGTTCGGGCTACACCTTC. It specifies CASSPLRGSGYTF.

The gene calls are TRBV4-2 and TRBJ2-1, with TRBD2 matching 9 bases. CDR3 length: 15 residues. The germline V gene has CDR1 LGHNA and CDR2 YNFKEQ. Germline trimming cut 4 bases from V and 7 bases from J; bases unmatched to any gene: 8. The CDR3 here is CASSRLAEGPNEQFF. CDR3 sequence (DNA): TGTGCCAGCAGCCGACTAGCGGAAGGGCCTAATGAGCAGTTCTTC.

The chain uses TRBV5-1 and TRBJ2-7, with D unresolved. The CDR3 extends over 12 amino acids. CDR1 and CDR2 (germline): SGHRS, YFSETQ. V dropped 1 base and J dropped 3 bases, with 5 bases sitting between them. The CDR3 loop reads CASSLPGYEQYF. The CDR3 region has the DNA TGCGCCAGCAGCTTGCCGGGCTACGAGCAGTACTTC.

This clone was detected once. The V call is TRBV6-6, the J call TRBJ2-1; 10 bases agree with TRBD2. The CDR3 is made up of 16 amino acids. Unmatched junction bases numbered 8, after V lost 4 bases and J lost 5 bases. Germline values: CDR1 MNHNY, CDR2 SVGAGI (reference sequence). As DNA, the CDR3 is TGTGCCAGCAGTTTACCGACTAGCGGGTCGAACAATGAGCAGTTCTTC. Amino acids: CASSLPTSGSNNEQFF.

This chain uses TRBV2 with TRBJ2-5, with 10 bases fitting TRBD2. This CDR3 spans 19 amino acids. The germline V gene has CDR1 SNHLY and CDR2 FYNNEI. V was clipped by 1 base and J by 4 bases; unmatched bases: 15. This CDR3 reads CASSEDGASGSVFGETQYF. The CDR3 DNA sequence: TGTGCCAGCAGTGAAGACGGGGCTAGCGGGAGTGTTTTTGGAGAGACCCAGTACTTC.

The chain couples TRBV7-8 to TRBJ2-1, with TRBD2 as a possible D gene (6 bases). V was pared by 5 bases and J by 13 bases, with 12 bases between. Germline loops: CDR1 SGHVS, CDR2 FQNEAQ. The CDR3 runs 11 residues. The CDR3 sequence is CASSRGSQQFF. The CDR3 DNA reads TGTGCCAGCAGCCGGGGGTCACAACAGTTCTTC.

The rearrangement joins TRBV11-2 to TRBJ1-1; TRBD1 matches 8 bases. Germline V CDR1 and CDR2: SGHAT, FQNNGV. The CDR3 has 15 residues. The V segment lost 3 bases and the J segment 4 bases; nucleotides outside the gene matches: 7. DNA of the CDR3: TGTGCCAGCAGCTTCCTGACAGGGGCCGGCACTGAAGCTTTCTTT. It encodes CASSFLTGAGTEAFF.

The rearrangement uses TRBV7-9 and TRBJ2-7; D possibly corresponds to TRBD2 (6 bases). The V gene's germline CDR1 is SEHNR and CDR2 FQNEAQ (reference sequence). The CDR3 contains 14 residues. Trimming stripped 5 bases from V and 2 bases from J, with 13 bases between. The CDR3 spells CASSPRDSTYEQYF. The CDR3 DNA follows: TGTGCCAGCAGCCCGAGGGACTCCACCTACGAGCAGTACTTC. The full variable domain, completed using reference TRBV7-9 and TRBJ2-7, is DTGVSQNPRHKITKRGQNVTFRCDPISEHNRLYWYRQTLGQGPEFLTYFQNEAQLEKSRLLSDRFSAERPKGSFSTLEIQRTEQGDSAMYLCASSPRDSTYEQYFGPGTRLTVT.

The V gene is TRBV19, the J gene TRBJ1-2; 7 bases align to TRBD1. The trim removed 5 bases at V and 7 bases at J, leaving 13 bases unmatched. This CDR3 region has 15 residues. Germline CDR1 is LNHDA and CDR2 is SQIVND (reference sequence). The CDR3 coding sequence is TGTGCCAGTAGTGTCAACCCTACAGGGGCCCGTGGCTACACCTTC. As protein: CASSVNPTGARGYTF.

The chain has TRBV19 and TRBJ1-2; the D is unclear. V was trimmed by 7 bases and J by 2 bases, leaving 11 bases between them. This CDR3 contains 13 residues. Germline CDR1 LNHDA, CDR2 SQIVND (reference sequence). DNA of the CDR3: TGTGCCAGTATGGAGTACCGCAACTATGGCTACACCTTC. It is translated as CASMEYRNYGYTF.

The CDR3 spells CASSLAMGLNTEAFF. The CDR3 nucleotides read TGTGCCAGCAGCTTAGCGATGGGATTGAACACTGAAGCTTTCTTT. The rearrangement joins TRBV11-2 to TRBJ1-1; D is ambiguous. Per the germline V gene, CDR1 is SGHAT and CDR2 is FQNNGV. The CDR3 has 15 amino acids. V lost 1 base, J lost 0 bases, and 9 bases lay in between.

V is TRBV9 and J is TRBJ2-1, with a possible D match to TRBD2 (5 bases). The CDR3 totals 16 residues. CDR1 SGDLS and CDR2 YYNGEE come from the germline V gene. V lost 0 bases and J lost 3, with 13 bases in between. This CDR3 is CASSVAASSFYNEQFF. The CDR3 DNA reads TGTGCCAGCAGCGTAGCCGCTAGCAGCTTCTACAATGAGCAGTTCTTC. The whole variable domain, filled in from reference TRBV9 and TRBJ2-1, reads DSGVTQTPKHLITATGQRVTLRCSPRSGDLSVYWYQQSLDQGLQFLIQYYNGEERAKGNILERFSAQQFPDLHSELNLSSLELGDSALYFCASSVAASSFYNEQFFGPGTRLTVL.

This sequence joins TRBV4-3 and TRBJ1-2; 9 nucleotides align to TRBD1. CDR3 length: 15 amino acids. The V segment lost 4 bases and the J segment 2 bases; nucleotides outside the gene matches: 5. Per the germline V gene, CDR1 is LGHNA and CDR2 is YSLEER. The DNA for the CDR3 is TGCGCCAGCAGCCCCTGGGGGACAGGGAACTATGGCTACACCTTC. It codes for CASSPWGTGNYGYTF.

J is TRBJ2-7 and V is TRBV2; D gene ambiguous. Germline V gene lookup returns CDR1 SNHLY and CDR2 FYNNEI. CDR3 size: 13 residues. V was shortened by 3 bases and J by 6 bases, with 12 bases between the two germline ends. The DNA of the CDR3 is TGTGCCAGCAGTGAGGGGTCGGAACCCGAGCAGTACTTC. It is translated as CASSEGSEPEQYF.

The chain uses TRBV25-1 and TRBJ2-5; TRBD2 matches 7 bases. Unmatched junction bases numbered 5, after V lost 4 bases and J lost 3 bases. This CDR3 comprises 14 residues. The V gene's germline CDR1 is MGHDK and CDR2 SYGVNS. The CDR3 spells CASSAWEGKETQYF. For the CDR3, the DNA is TGTGCCAGCAGTGCCTGGGAGGGGAAAGAGACCCAGTACTTC.

This chain links TRBV6-5 with TRBJ2-7; possible D gene TRBD2, 5 bases. V shed 0 bases and J shed 5 bases, with 11 bases lying between them. The CDR3 sequence is 14 residues long. Germline V gene data show CDR1 as MNHEY and CDR2 as SVGAGI. CDR3 nucleotide sequence: TGTGCCAGCAGTTACTCGACCGGGAACCACGAGCAGTACTTC. Its translation: CASSYSTGNHEQYF.

The chain employs TRBV14 and TRBJ2-5; 8 bases are shared with TRBD2. The CDR3 is made up of 22 amino acids. CDR1 and CDR2 (germline): SGHDN, FVKESK. With V trimmed by 3 bases and J by 5 bases, 29 bases remained unmatched. The DNA of the CDR3 is TGTGCCAGCAGCCATCGCCGACTGAGCAAGGCAGAGGCGCCGGGAGGGAGGGAGACCCAGTACTTC. Translating it yields CASSHRRLSKAEAPGGRETQYF.

The V and J genes are TRBV29-1 and TRBJ2-1, with 10 bases matching TRBD2. After removal of 2 bases from V and 5 bases from J, the junction contained 6 bases not matched to a gene. The CDR3 is 15 amino acids. Germline V gives CDR1 SQVTM, CDR2 ANQGSEA. The CDR3 reads CSVESPSGSHNEQFF. The CDR3 nucleotides are TGCAGCGTTGAATCGCCTAGCGGGAGCCACAATGAGCAGTTCTTC.

The chain is built from TRBV4-3 and TRBJ2-5, with 11 bases lining up with TRBD2. Germline V CDR1 and CDR2: LGHNA, YSLEER. The ends lost 2 bases at V and 4 bases at J; junction bases unmatched: 0. There are 14 residues in the CDR3. DNA for the CDR3: TGCGCCAGCAGCCAAACTAGCGGGAGAGAGACCCAGTACTTC. Translation gives CASSQTSGRETQYF.

The chain couples TRBV4-3 to TRBJ1-5, with unresolved D. The V gene's germline CDR1 is LGHNA and CDR2 YSLEER. The V and J ends lost 0 bases and 5 bases respectively, with 11 bases between them. This CDR3 has 15 residues. The DNA of the CDR3 is TGCGCCAGCAGCCAAGATAGAGGGAGCGATCAGCCCCAGCATTTT. Its protein is CASSQDRGSDQPQHF.